The clone carrying this T cell receptor (beta chain) was seen only once. This sample's treatment: randomized to nivolumab then ipilimumab (arm A) or the reverse (arm B). This sample is part of a study of sequential checkpoint blockade in melanoma. Generated by immunoSEQ multiplex PCR, the TCRdb table keeps only in-frame clones and is missing some. The sample holds under 50,000 clones, 70% to 90% seen once. The CDR3 sequence is 13 residues long. Trimming left V 4 bases short and J 6 bases short, with 12 bases between. Germline V gene lookup returns CDR1 MNHEY and CDR2 SVGAGI. The sequence derives from a human donor with melanoma. The sequences come from CD8+ T cells sorted from blood (inferred from file names), collected from a patient given nivolumab and ipilimumab in sequence. This chain uses TRBV6-5 with TRBJ1-1, with D unclear. Here the CDR3 reads CASSLGSASEAFF. CDR3 sequence (DNA): TGTGCCAGCAGTTTGGGCTCGGCCTCTGAAGCTTTCTTT.